One T cell receptor (beta chain) is described in this entry. Sequenced by immunoSEQ multiplex PCR; TCRdb stores in-frame clones only, minus some. The sample shows 35,000 to 50,000 clones, around 91% of them seen only once. This sample was included in a study of T cells after posttransplantation cyclophosphamide. A marrow graft followed busulfan-fludarabine conditioning, with cyclophosphamide on days +3 and +4. Germline lookup yields CDR1 SNHLY and CDR2 FYNNEI. The V and J ends lost 4 bases and 7 bases respectively, with 10 bases between them. This CDR3 is 12 amino acids long. V is TRBV2 and J is TRBJ1-2; no clear D. The specimen comprised PBMCs, sampled 55 to 70 days after allogeneic stem cell transplant with posttransplant cyclophosphamide. The TCR comes from a male patient in his sixties who received an allogeneic stem cell transplant from a related donor and was CMV-positive. The T cells may come from the graft donor. The CDR3 here is CASSGGGGGYTF. CDR3 DNA sequence: TGTGCCAGCAGTGGGGGAGGCGGTGGCTACACCTTC.